These T cell receptor delta chains were read from a single sample in a study of delta chain sequences of gamma delta T cells. TCRdb processed the PCR reads again with the CATT caller. The data hold about 3,400 delta-chain clones, with about 61% observed a single time. The sequenced sample consisted of a tumor sample. Every receptor here comes from a human donor with breast cancer. CDR3s include the opening cysteine and the closing phenylalanine or tryptophan. The order of the fields is J gene, clone size, D gene, V gene, CDR3 DNA, CDR3 protein. The D gene is left open where the match is weak. Clone size, where shown, is once, few, many, or a class for clones that have expanded.

TRDJ1	-	-	TRDV2	TGTGCCTGTGACACCGTTGGTACTGGGACACCCCGACTTCACCTCGACACCGATAAACTCATCTTT	CACDTVGTGTPRLHLDTDKLIF
TRDJ1	-	TRDD3	TRDV2	TGTGCCTGTGACCCTTTAGCACGACTGGGGGAAAACCTGTACACCGATAAACTCATCTTT	CACDPLARLGENLYTDKLIF
TRDJ1	-	-	TRDV1	TGTGCGCGTGGGTGCCTAAGATCCGGAATATTGGGATACACCGATAAACTCATCTTT	CARGCLRSGILGYTDKLIF
TRDJ1	-	-	TRDV2	TGTGCCTGTGATGCCGTGGGGGCCAACACCGATAAACTCATCTTT	CACDAVGANTDKLIF
TRDJ1	once	-	TRDV2	-	CAFYTCSHPHTDNLIFCIGTRLTF
TRDJ1	-	-	TRDV2	TGTGCCTGTGTCACTGTGGGGAACACCACTGATAAACTCATCTTT	CACVTVGNTTDKLIF
TRDJ1	-	TRDD3	TRDV2	TGTTCTTTTGTCATTGTCTCTGGTTTTTTCGGGCGGATACGCTCCACCGATAAACTCATCTTT	CSFVIVSGFFGRIRSTDKLIF
TRDJ1	once	-	TRDV2	TGTTCTTGTCACACCGTGTCAAGGGAGGGGGACCGACCTTTCAACGATAAACTCATCTTT	CSCHTVSREGDRPFNDKLIF
TRDJ1	-	-	TRDV3	TGTGCCTGTGCCGACGGGGCTAGACACAAAGATAAACTCATCTTT	CACADGARHKDKLIF
TRDJ1	-	TRDD3	TRDV2	TGTGCCTGTGACCCGCTGGGGGAGACGCCCTACACCGATAAACTCATCTTT	CACDPLGETPYTDKLIF
TRDJ1	once	-	TRDV2	TGTGCCTGTGACACCGTGTCGGGGGGGCGGGACCGATCTTACACCGATAAACTCATCTTT	CACDTVSGGRDRSYTDKLIF
TRDJ3	-	-	TRDV2	TGTGCCTGTGACACCCTTGGCGGCCGGTTCTGGGACACCCGCCACTTGTTTTTC	CACDTLGGRFWDTRHLFF
TRDJ1	-	TRDD3	TRDV2	TGTGCCTGTGACACGCTGGGGGATACCGAAAAACTCATATTT	CACDTLGDTEKLIF
TRDJ1	-	-	TRDV2	TGTGCCAGTGAGTCACTAGTGGGGCGTACTCTCGACGATAAACTCATCTTT	CASESLVGRTLDDKLIF
TRDJ1	-	TRDD3	TRDV2	TGTGCCTGTGACTCCCTCTGGGGGGACATCGCTAATCTCATCTTT	CACDSLWGDIANLIF
TRDJ1	-	TRDD3	TRDV2	TGTGCCTGTCTGAGACTGGGGGGATCGAGTGGGACCGATAAACTCATCTTT	CACLRLGGSSGTDKLIF
TRDJ1	-	-	TRDV2	TGTTCCTTTGTCATCCTGTCTAGGGAGGGGGACCGACCTTACGCTGATAAACTCATCTTT	CSFVILSREGDRPYADKLIF
TRDJ1	-	-	TRDV2	TGTGCCTGGGACACCGTGTCAAGGGAGGGAGACAGGTATTACACCGATAAACTCATCTTT	CAWDTVSREGDRYYTDKLIF
TRDJ1	-	-	TRDV2	TGTGCCTGTGACGCTTACATGCCTTATCTCGTATTCTGGGATATTTGGCGTCTTTTTTTC	CACDAYMPYLVFWDIWRLFF
TRDJ1	large	-	TRDV2	TGTGCCTGTGACCCAATACAACCTCCAGAGTTCTCCGATAAACTCATCTTT	CACDPIQPPEFSDKLIF
TRDJ1	once	TRDD3	TRDV2	TGTTCTTGTGACACCGTGGAGGTACTGGGGGATACCGGCGATTCACTCATCTTT	CSCDTVEVLGDTGDSLIF
TRDJ1	-	TRDD3	TRDV2	TGTGCCAGTGATCAACTGGGGGGCACCCAAAAAATGATCTTT	CASDQLGGTQKMIF
TRDJ1	-	TRDD3	TRDV2	TGTGCCTGTGACTCTCTACAGTGGGATACGCCCCCGTTTGGAACCGATATACTCATCTTT	CACDSLQWDTPPFGTDILIF
TRDJ1	medium-sized	-	TRDV3	TGTGCCCGCCTTTTTTGCCCCGGATACTCGGGGAGGGATAAACTCATCTTT	CARLFCPGYSGRDKLIF
TRDJ1	-	TRDD3	TRDV2	TGTTCCTGTGTCTCCGTGTCAAGTGAGGGGGATCGACCTTACACTGTTAAACTCATCTTT	CSCVSVSSEGDRPYTVKLIF
TRDJ2	-	-	TRDV2	TGTGCCTGTGACCCAGTGGCCGTGGACGCGGATAAACTCTTCTTT	CACDPVAVDADKLFF
TRDJ1	-	-	TRDV2	TGTGCCTGTGACACCGTGTCAAGGGACGGGGCGCGAACTTGCACCGTTAAACTCATCTTT	CACDTVSRDGARTCTVKLIF
TRDJ1	-	-	TRDV2	TGTGCCTATTGCACCGTGACAAGAGAGGGGGACCGACCTTACACCGATAAACTCATCTTT	CAYCTVTREGDRPYTDKLIF
TRDJ1	large	TRDD3	TRDV2	TGTGCCTGTGACGGATTGGGGGAATCGTACACCGATAAACTCATCTTT	CACDGLGESYTDKLIF
TRDJ1	-	TRDD3	TRDV2	TGTGCCTGTGATCGACTGGGGGACACCGGAAAAATGATCTTT	CACDRLGDTGKMIF
TRDJ1	-	-	TRDV2	TGTGCCTGTGACACCGTGGCAAGTGAGGGGGAGAGCTCTTACACCGGTCAGCTCATCTTT	CACDTVASEGESSYTGQLIF
TRDJ1	-	TRDD3	TRDV2	TGTGCCTGTGACACCGTTCGTACTGGGGGATCTAGGTACACCGATAAACTCATCTTT	CACDTVRTGGSRYTDKLIF
TRDJ2	-	TRDD3	TRDV2	TGTGCCTGTGACACCTTGGGGATACCCGACAATCAACTCTTCTTT	CACDTLGIPDNQLFF
TRDJ3	-	-	TRDV2	TGTGCCTGTGACTCATCTACGTCTTGGGCCACTCGACACATGTTTTTC	CACDSSTSWATRHMFF
TRDJ1	hyperexpanded	-	TRDV2	TGTGCCTGTGACACTTTGCTTGATCGATCGGAGTACACCGATAAACTCATCTTT	CACDTLLDRSEYTDKLIF
TRDJ1	large	TRDD3	TRDV2	TGTGCCTGTGACACCGTTCACTTTGGTGGGGGATTCTTTCCCGATAAACTCATCTTT	CACDTVHFGGGFFPDKLIF
TRDJ1	-	TRDD3	TRDV2	TGTTCTTGTGTCATCGTGTCAAGGGTGGGGGACCGTCCTTACACCGATAATCTCATCTTT	CSCVIVSRVGDRPYTDNLIF
TRDJ2	once	-	TRDV2	TGTGCCTGTGACACCGTGTCAAGTAAGGGGGACCGAACTTACACCGATATACTCTTCTTT	CACDTVSSKGDRTYTDILFF
TRDJ3	large	TRDD3	TRDV2	TGTGCCTGTGACCCCGCCACTACCTCGGGGGATCCGTGGGACACCCGACAGATGTTTTTC	CACDPATTSGDPWDTRQMFF
TRDJ1	-	TRDD3	TRDV2	TGTGCCTGTGTCATTGTAGGCTGGTGGATACGCGACGTGGTCGCTACACTCATCTTT	CACVIVGWWIRDVVATLIF
TRDJ1	few	TRDD3	TRDV1	TGTGCTCTTGGGGAACTCCCGGAGATTCCGAACGCCTTTCCTTGGGGGATACCGACCCGTTCTTACACCGATAAACTCATCTTT	CALGELPEIPNAFPWGIPTRSYTDKLIF
TRDJ1	-	-	TRDV2	TGTGCCTGTGACACCCTGTCTGGGGAGGGGGACCGTTCTTCCACCGATCTACTCATCTTT	CACDTLSGEGDRSSTDLLIF
TRDJ1	-	-	TRDV2	TGTGCCTGTGACACAGTGGGGATGGACAATGCTAAAGTCATATTT	CACDTVGMDNAKVIF
TRDJ1	few	TRDD3	TRDV2	TGTGCCTGTGATACTCTCCTTCCCGCTGCCGATGTACTGGGGGATCTCGATAAACTCATCTTT	CACDTLLPAADVLGDLDKLIF
TRDJ1	-	TRDD3	TRDV2	TGTGCCTATGGTTTGGTGGGGGATTCACCGGAAGGAACCGATAAACTCATCTTT	CAYGLVGDSPEGTDKLIF
TRDJ1	large	TRDD3	TRDV2	TGTGCCTGTGATCCACTGGGGGACCCGTACACCGATAAACTCATCTTT	CACDPLGDPYTDKLIF
TRDJ3	-	-	TRDV2	TGTGCCTGTGACAAATCTCCTACTGGCTCATACACCCGTTTCTTCTGCGACACCCGACATATCTTTTTT	CACDKSPTGSYTRFFCDTRHIFF
TRDJ1	-	TRDD3	TRDV2	TGTTCCTGTGACGCTTACAGGCGTTCCATCGTACTGGGGGATATTGCAGGTCATAAACTCATCTTT	CSCDAYRRSIVLGDIAGHKLIF
TRDJ1	-	-	TRDV2	TGTGCATGGGACAACGTTGCGGGAACCCGCGATAAACTCATCTTT	CAWDNVAGTRDKLIF
TRDJ1	-	-	TRDV2	TGTGCCTGTGACTCCGTTGTGCACACTGCTACACTCATCTTT	CACDSVVHTATLIF
TRDJ2	-	-	TRDV2	TGTGCCTGTGACTCCGTGTCAAGGGTTGGGGACCGACATTACACCGATAACCTCTTCTTT	CACDSVSRVGDRHYTDNLFF
TRDJ1	once	-	TRDV2	TGTGCCTGTGACACCGTATCAAGGGAGAGGAAACGATGGGACACCGGTAAGATCATCTTT	CACDTVSRERKRWDTGKIIF
TRDJ1	once	-	TRDV2	TGTGCCTGTGACACCGTGACTCGGGACGGTGACCGACCCTATACCGATAAACTCATCTTT	CACDTVTRDGDRPYTDKLIF
TRDJ1	-	TRDD3	TRDV2	TGTGCAAGGGACACCGTGCGACCAACTGGGGGGTTCCTAATCACCGATAAACTCATCTTT	CARDTVRPTGGFLITDKLIF
TRDJ3	large	TRDD3	TRDV2	TGTGCCTGTGACACCGCTGGGGGATATAGCTCCTGGGACACCCGACAGATGTTTTTC	CACDTAGGYSSWDTRQMFF
TRDJ1	-	-	TRDV2	TGTGCCTGTGACACCGTCGGGCGACTGAGCGATACCGATAAACTCATCTTT	CACDTVGRLSDTDKLIF
TRDJ1	-	-	TRDV2	TGTGCCTGTGACACCGTGTCAAGGGAGATGGTACGGGCTTACACCGATGAACTCATCTTT	CACDTVSREMVRAYTDELIF
TRDJ1	large	-	TRDV2	TGTGCCTGTGACACCGGTGGGGACCCTCACACCGATAAACTCATCTTT	CACDTGGDPHTDKLIF